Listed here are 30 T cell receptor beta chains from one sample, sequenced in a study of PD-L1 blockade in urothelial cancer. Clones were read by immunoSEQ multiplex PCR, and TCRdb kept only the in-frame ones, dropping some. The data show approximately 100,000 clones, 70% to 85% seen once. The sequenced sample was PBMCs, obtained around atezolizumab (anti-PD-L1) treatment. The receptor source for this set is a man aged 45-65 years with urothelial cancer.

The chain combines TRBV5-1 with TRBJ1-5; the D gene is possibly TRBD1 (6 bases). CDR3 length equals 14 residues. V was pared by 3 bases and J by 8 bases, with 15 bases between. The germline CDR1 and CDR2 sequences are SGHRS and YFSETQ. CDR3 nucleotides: TGCGCCAGCAGCTCAGGGACAAGTCTGGAGCCCCAGCATTTT. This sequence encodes CASSSGTSLEPQHF. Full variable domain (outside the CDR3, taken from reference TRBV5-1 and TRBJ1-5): KAGVTQTPRYLIKTRGQQVTLSCSPISGHRSVSWYQQTPGQGLQFLFEYFSETQRNKGNFPGRFSGRQFSNSRSEMNVSTLELGDSALYLCASSSGTSLEPQHFGDGTRLSIL.

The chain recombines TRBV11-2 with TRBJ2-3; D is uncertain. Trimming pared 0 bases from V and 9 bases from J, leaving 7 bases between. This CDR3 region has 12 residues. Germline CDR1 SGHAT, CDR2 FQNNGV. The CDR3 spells CASSLEVGTQYF. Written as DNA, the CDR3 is TGTGCCAGCAGCTTAGAGGTCGGGACGCAGTATTTT.

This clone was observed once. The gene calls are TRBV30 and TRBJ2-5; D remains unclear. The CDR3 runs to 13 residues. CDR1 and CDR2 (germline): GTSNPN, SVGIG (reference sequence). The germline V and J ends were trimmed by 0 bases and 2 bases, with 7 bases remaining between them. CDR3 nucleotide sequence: TGTGCCTGGAGTGTGCGGAATCAAGAGACCCAGTACTTC. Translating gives CAWSVRNQETQYF.

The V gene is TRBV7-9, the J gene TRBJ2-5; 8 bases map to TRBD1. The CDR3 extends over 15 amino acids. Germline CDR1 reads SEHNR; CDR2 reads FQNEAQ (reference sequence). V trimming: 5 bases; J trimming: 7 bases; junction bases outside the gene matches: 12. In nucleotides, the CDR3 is TGTGCCAGCAGCCACCAGGGGGCGGGTGGTGGGACCCAGTACTTC. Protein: CASSHQGAGGGTQYF.

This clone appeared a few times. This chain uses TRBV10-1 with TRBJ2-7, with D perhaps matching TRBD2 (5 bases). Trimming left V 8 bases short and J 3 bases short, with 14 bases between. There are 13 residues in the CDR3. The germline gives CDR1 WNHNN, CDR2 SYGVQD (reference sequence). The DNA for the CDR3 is TGCGCCAGCGGACTGAAAAAAAGCTACGAGCAGTACTTC. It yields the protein CASGLKKSYEQYF.

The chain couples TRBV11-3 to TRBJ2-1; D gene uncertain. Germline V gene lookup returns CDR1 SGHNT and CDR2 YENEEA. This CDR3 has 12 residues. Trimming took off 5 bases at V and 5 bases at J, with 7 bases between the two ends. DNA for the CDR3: TGTGCCAGCAGCCCCAGTAACAATGAGCAGTTCTTC. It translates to CASSPSNNEQFF.

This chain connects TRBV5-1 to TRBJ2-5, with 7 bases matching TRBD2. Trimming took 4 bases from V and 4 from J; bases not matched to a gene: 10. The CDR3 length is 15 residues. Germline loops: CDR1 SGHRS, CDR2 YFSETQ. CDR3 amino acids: CASSPLKAGAETQYF. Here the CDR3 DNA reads TGCGCCAGCAGCCCCCTTAAGGCGGGAGCAGAGACCCAGTACTTC.

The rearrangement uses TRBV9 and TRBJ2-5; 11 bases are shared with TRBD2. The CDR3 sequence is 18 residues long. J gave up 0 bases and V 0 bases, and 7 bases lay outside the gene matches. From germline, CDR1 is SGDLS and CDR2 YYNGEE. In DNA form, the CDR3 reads TGTGCCAGCAGCGTAGCGGCTAGCGGGAGGACTTACCAAGAGACCCAGTACTTC. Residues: CASSVAASGRTYQETQYF.

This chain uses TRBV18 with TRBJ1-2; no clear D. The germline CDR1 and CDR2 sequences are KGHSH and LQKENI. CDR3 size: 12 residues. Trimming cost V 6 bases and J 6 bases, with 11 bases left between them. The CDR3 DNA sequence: TGTGCCAGCTCGGAGGTTCGAGATGGCTACACCTTC. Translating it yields CASSEVRDGYTF.

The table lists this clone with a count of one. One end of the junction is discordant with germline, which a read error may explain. The CDR3 sequence is CASSHGTGQETQYF. DNA of the CDR3: TGTGCTAGCAGCCACGGGACAGGACAAGAGACCCAGTACTTC. This chain links TRBV7-7 with TRBJ2-5; TRBD1 agrees at 8 bases. Germline V lookup: CDR1 SSHAT, CDR2 FNYEAQ (reference sequence). The CDR3 consists of 14 residues.

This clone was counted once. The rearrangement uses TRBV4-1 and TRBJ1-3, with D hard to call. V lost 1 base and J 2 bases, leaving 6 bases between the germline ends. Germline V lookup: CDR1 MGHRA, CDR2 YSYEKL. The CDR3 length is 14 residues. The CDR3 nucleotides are TGCGCCAGCAGCCAAGTTGGAGCTGGAAACACCATATATTTT. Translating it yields CASSQVGAGNTIYF.

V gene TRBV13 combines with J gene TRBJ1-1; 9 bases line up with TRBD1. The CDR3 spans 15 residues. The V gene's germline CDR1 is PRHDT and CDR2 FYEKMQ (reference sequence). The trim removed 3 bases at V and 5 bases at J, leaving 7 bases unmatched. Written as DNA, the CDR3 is TGTGCCAGCAGCTTTAAGGGGGGGACAGGGACTGAAGCTTTCTTT. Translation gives CASSFKGGTGTEAFF.

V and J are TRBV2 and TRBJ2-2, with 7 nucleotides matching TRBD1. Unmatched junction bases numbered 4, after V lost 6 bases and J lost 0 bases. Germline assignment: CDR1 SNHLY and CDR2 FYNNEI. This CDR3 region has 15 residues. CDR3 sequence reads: CASRNGQANTGELFF. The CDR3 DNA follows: TGTGCCAGCAGAAACGGACAGGCGAACACCGGGGAGCTGTTTTTT.

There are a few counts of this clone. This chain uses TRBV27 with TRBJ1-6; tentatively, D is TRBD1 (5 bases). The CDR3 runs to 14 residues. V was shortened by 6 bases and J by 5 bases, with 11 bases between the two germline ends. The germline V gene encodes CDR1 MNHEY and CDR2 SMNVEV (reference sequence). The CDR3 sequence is CASSRLGDNSPLHF. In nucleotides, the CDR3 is TGTGCCAGCAGCAGGCTAGGGGATAATTCACCCCTCCACTTT.

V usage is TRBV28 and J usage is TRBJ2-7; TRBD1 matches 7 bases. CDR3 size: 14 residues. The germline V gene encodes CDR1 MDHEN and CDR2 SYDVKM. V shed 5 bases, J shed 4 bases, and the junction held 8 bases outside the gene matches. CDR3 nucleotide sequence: TGTGCCAGCAGTCGGACTCGGACAGGTTACGAGCAGTACTTC. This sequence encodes CASSRTRTGYEQYF.

CDR3 coding DNA: TGTGCCAGCAGTTACCAAGGACAGGGATCAATTTCACCCCTCCACTTT. Its protein is CASSYQGQGSISPLHF. The chain employs TRBV6-5 and TRBJ1-6, with 8 nucleotides matching TRBD1. The CDR3 covers 16 residues. V trimming: 2 bases; J trimming: 9 bases; junction bases outside the gene matches: 9. Germline CDR1 is MNHEY and CDR2 is SVGAGI.

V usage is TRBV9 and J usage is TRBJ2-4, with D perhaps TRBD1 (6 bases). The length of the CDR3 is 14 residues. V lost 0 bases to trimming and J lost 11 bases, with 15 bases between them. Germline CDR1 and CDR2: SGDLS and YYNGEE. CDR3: CASSVVGTRFFQYF. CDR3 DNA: TGTGCCAGCAGCGTAGTCGGGACAAGATTCTTTCAGTACTTC.

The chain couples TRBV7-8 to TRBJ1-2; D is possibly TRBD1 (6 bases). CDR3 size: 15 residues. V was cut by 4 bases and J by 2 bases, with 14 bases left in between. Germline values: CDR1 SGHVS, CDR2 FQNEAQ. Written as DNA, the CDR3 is TGTGCCAGCAGCTCAAGCAGAACAGGGAACTATGGCTACACCTTC. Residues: CASSSSRTGNYGYTF.

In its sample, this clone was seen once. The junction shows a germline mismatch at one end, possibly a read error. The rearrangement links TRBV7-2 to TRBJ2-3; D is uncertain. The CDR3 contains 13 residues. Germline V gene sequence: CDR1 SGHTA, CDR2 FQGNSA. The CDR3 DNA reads TGTGCCAGCAGCTTAGGCGGCCACTACCCGACGGATTTT. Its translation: CASSLGGHYPTDF. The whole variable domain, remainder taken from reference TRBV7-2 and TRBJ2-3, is GAGVSQSPSNKVTEKGKDVELRCDPISGHTALYWYRQSLGQGLEFLIYFQGNSAPDKSGLPSDRFSAERTGGSVSTLTIQRTQQEDSAVYLCASSLGGHYPTDFGPGTRLTVL.

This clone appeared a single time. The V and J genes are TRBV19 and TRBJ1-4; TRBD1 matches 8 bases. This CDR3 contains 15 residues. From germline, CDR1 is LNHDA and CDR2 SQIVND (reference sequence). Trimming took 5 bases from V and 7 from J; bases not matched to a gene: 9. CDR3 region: CASSPPGQGGEKLFF. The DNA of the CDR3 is TGTGCCAGTAGTCCACCTGGACAGGGAGGTGAAAAACTGTTTTTT.

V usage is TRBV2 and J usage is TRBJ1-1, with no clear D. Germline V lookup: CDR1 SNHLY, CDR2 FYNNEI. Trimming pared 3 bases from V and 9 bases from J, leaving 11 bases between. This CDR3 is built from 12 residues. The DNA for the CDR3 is TGTGCCAGCAGTGAGACGCCGAGGAAAGCTTTCTTT. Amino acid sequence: CASSETPRKAFF.

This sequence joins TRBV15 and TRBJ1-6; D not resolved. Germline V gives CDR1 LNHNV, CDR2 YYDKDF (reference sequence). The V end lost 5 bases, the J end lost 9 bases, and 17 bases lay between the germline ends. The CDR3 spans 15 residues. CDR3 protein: CATSPRTGRFSPLHF. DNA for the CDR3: TGTGCCACCAGCCCCCGGACCGGGAGGTTTTCACCCCTCCACTTT.

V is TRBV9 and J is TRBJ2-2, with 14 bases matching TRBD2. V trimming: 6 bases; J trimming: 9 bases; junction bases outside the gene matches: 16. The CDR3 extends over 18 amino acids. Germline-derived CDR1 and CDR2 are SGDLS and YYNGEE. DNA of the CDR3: TGTGCCAGCACCACCTCCGGGACTAGCGGGAGTAAAGGGAGGGAGCTGTTTTTT. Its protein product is CASTTSGTSGSKGRELFF.

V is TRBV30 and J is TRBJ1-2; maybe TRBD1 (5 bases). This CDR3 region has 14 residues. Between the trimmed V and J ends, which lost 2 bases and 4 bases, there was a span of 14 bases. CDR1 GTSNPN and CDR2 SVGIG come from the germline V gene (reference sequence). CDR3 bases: TGTGCCTGGAGTCAACGGGGGTCGGCCTATGGCTACACCTTC. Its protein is CAWSQRGSAYGYTF.

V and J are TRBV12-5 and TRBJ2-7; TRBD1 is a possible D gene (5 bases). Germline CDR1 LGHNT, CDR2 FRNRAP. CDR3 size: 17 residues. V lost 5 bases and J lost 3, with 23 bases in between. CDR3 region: CASGPEKPRRVHYEQYF. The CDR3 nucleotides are TGTGCTAGTGGTCCAGAAAAACCTCGCAGGGTCCACTACGAGCAGTACTTC. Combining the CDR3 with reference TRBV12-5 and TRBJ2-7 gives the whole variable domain DARVTQTPRHKVTEMGQEVTMRCQPILGHNTVFWYRQTMMQGLELLAYFRNRAPLDDSGMPKDRFSAEMPDATLATLKIQPSEPRDSAVYFCASGPEKPRRVHYEQYFGPGTRLTVT.

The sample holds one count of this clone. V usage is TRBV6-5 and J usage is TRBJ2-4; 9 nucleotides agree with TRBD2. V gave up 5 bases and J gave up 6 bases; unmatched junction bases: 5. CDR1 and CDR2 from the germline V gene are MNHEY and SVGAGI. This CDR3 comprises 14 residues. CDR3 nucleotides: TGTGCCAGCAGTACACGACTAGCGGCAAACATTCAGTACTTC. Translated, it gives CASSTRLAANIQYF.

This chain's CDR3 is CASSGGQYNEQFF. In DNA, the CDR3 is TGCGCCAGCAGCGGCGGACAGTACAATGAGCAGTTCTTC. J is TRBJ2-1 and V is TRBV5-1; TRBD1 is a possible D gene (6 bases). With 4 bases removed from V and 4 bases from J, the gap between germline ends came to 9 bases. The CDR3 is 13 amino acids. Germline lookup yields CDR1 SGHRS and CDR2 YFSETQ.

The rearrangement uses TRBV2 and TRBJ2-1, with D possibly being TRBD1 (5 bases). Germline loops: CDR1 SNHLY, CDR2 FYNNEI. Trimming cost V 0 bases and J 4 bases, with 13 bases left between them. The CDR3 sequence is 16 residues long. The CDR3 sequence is CASSEAGDPPYNEQFF. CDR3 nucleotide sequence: TGTGCCAGCAGTGAAGCAGGGGATCCCCCTTACAATGAGCAGTTCTTC.

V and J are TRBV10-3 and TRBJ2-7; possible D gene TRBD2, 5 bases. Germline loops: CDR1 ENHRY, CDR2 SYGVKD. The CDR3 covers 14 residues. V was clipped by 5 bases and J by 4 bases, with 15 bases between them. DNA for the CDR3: TGTGCCATCAGTCCCCGGGATACGTCGTACGAGCAGTACTTC. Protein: CAISPRDTSYEQYF.

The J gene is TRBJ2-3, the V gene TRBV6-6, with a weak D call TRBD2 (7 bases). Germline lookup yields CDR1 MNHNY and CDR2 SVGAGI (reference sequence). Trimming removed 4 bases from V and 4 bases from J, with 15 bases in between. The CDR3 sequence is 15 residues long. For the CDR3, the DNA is TGTGCCAGCAGTTCAATTGGCGGGGGCTCAGATACGCAGTATTTT. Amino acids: CASSSIGGGSDTQYF.